What follows are 6 T cell receptor beta chains derived from one specimen sequenced in a study of blood T cell repertoires in COVID-19. Profiled with immunoSEQ multiplex PCR; TCRdb holds only in-frame clones, not every one. The sample records around 60,000 clones, 85% to 90% being singletons. Material for sequencing was peripheral blood. The origin of the receptors is a man in his 60s with active COVID-19.

This clone is a singleton in its sample. The chain employs TRBV5-8 and TRBJ2-2, with D perhaps matching TRBD1 (5 bases). Trimming removed 4 bases from V and 4 bases from J, with 11 bases in between. The germline CDR1 and CDR2 sequences are SGHTS and YDEGEE. CDR3 length: 14 residues. The CDR3 reads CASSTRQTTGELFF. The CDR3 coding sequence is TGTGCCAGCAGCACTCGACAGACCACCGGGGAGCTGTTTTTT.

This clone was observed a handful of times. The rearrangement links TRBV9 to TRBJ2-3; D is uncertain. The CDR3 runs 13 residues. The germline V gene encodes CDR1 SGDLS and CDR2 YYNGEE. Trimming removed 4 bases at V and 6 bases at J, with 12 bases between. The CDR3, as DNA: TGTGCCAGCAGCCCTCCCACTCGGGATACGCAGTATTTT. Residues: CASSPPTRDTQYF.

The V call is TRBV5-5, the J call TRBJ1-2; 7 bases map to TRBD1. Germline CDR1 and CDR2: SGHKS and YYEKEE (reference sequence). This CDR3 region has 15 residues. The trim removed 4 bases at V and 0 bases at J, leaving 6 bases unmatched. DNA of the CDR3: TGTGCCAGCAGCGGATACGGGACAGCTAACTATGGCTACACCTTC. Translated: CASSGYGTANYGYTF. The entire variable domain, with the rest obtained from reference TRBV5-5 and TRBJ1-2, is as follows: DAGVTQSPTHLIKTRGQQVTLRCSPISGHKSVSWYQQVLGQGPQFIFQYYEKEERGRGNFPDRFSARQFPNYSSELNVNALLLGDSALYLCASSGYGTANYGYTFGSGTRLTVV.

The chain is built from TRBV6-5 and TRBJ2-1; D call uncertain. Germline V CDR1 and CDR2: MNHEY, SVGAGI. The V gene lost 6 bases and the J gene lost 5 bases, with 11 bases spanning the gap. This CDR3 is built from 13 residues. The CDR3 is CASSRLVDNEQFF. CDR3 nucleotides: TGTGCCAGCAGCCGCCTCGTAGACAATGAGCAGTTCTTC.

The rearrangement links TRBV19 to TRBJ2-6, with 7 bases fitting TRBD1. The CDR3 spans 16 residues. J was trimmed by 3 bases and V by 3 bases; bases with no gene match: 5. Germline V gene lookup returns CDR1 LNHDA and CDR2 SQIVND (reference sequence). CDR3 loop: CASSIKGAVGANVLTF. Written as DNA, the CDR3 is TGTGCCAGTAGTATTAAGGGGGCAGTTGGGGCCAACGTCCTGACTTTC.

This chain connects TRBV6-5 to TRBJ1-1, with TRBD1 identical over 11 bases. CDR3 length: 15 residues. Germline trimming cut 1 base from V and 4 bases from J; bases unmatched to any gene: 2. Germline V gives CDR1 MNHEY, CDR2 SVGAGI. The CDR3 DNA follows: TGTGCCAGCAGTTACTTTGGGACAGGGGGCACTGAAGCTTTCTTT. This sequence encodes CASSYFGTGGTEAFF.